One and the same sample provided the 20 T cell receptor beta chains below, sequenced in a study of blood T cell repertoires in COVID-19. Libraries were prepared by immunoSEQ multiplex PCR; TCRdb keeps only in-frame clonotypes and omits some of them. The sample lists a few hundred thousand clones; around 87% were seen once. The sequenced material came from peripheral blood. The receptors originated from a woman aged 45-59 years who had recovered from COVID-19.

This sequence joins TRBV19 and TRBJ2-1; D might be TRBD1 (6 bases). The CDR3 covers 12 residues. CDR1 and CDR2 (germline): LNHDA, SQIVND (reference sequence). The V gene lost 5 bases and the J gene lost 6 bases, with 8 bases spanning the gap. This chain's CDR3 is CASSEQGNEQFF. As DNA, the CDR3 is TGTGCCAGTAGTGAACAGGGCAATGAGCAGTTCTTC.

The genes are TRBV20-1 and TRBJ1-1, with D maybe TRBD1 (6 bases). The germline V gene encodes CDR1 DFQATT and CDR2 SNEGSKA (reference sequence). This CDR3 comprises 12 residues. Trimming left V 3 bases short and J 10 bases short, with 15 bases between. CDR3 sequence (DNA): TGCAGTGCTAGTAGTACAGGGACGAGAGCTTTCTTT. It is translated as CSASSTGTRAFF.

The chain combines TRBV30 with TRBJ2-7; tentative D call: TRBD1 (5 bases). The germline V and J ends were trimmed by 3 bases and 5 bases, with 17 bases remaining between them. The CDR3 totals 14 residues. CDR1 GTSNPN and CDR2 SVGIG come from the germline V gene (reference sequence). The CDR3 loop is CAWSGLGGAHEQYF. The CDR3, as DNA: TGTGCCTGGAGCGGTCTGGGTGGGGCGCACGAGCAGTACTTC. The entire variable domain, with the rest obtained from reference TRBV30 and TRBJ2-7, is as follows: SQTIHQWPATLVQPVGSPLSLECTVEGTSNPNLYWYRQAAGRGLQLLFYSVGIGQISSEVPQNLSASRPQDRQFILSSKKLLLSDSGFYLCAWSGLGGAHEQYFGPGTRLTVT.

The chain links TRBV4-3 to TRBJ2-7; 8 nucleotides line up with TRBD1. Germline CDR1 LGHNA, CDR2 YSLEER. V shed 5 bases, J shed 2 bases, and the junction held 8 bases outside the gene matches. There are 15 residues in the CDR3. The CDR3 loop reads CASSDLYRGTYEQYF. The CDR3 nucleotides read TGCGCCAGCAGCGATTTATACAGGGGGACCTACGAGCAGTACTTC.

The CDR3 DNA is TGTGCCAGCAGTTACCCGGCAGGGGGAAACACCGGGGAGCTGTTTTTT. This sequence encodes CASSYPAGGNTGELFF. The rearrangement links TRBV6-6 to TRBJ2-2, with TRBD1 matching 7 bases. Germline CDR1 and CDR2: MNHNY and SVGAGI (reference sequence). The junction had 5 bases not matched to a gene; V was cut back by 2 bases and J by 2 bases. This CDR3 region has 16 residues.

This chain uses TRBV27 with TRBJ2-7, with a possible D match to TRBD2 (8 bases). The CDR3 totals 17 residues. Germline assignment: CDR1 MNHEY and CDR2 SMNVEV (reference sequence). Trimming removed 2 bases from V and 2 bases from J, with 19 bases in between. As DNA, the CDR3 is TGTGCCAGCAGTTTAAGGGGGCGGGGGGTCCGGACCTACGAGCAGTACTTC. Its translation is CASSLRGRGVRTYEQYF.

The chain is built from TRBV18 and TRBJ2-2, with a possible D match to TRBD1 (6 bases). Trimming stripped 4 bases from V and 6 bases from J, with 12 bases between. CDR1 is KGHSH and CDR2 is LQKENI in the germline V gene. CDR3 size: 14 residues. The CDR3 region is CASSLRQEAGELFF. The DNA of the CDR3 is TGTGCCAGCTCACTCCGACAGGAGGCCGGGGAGCTGTTTTTT.

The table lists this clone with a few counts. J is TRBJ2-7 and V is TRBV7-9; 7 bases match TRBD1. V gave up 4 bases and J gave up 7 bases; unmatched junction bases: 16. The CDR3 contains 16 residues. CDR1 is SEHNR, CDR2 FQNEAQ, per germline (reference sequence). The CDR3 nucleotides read TGTGCCAGCAGCTCAGACCGACAGGGACCTTCAGGGGAGCAGTACTTC. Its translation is CASSSDRQGPSGEQYF.

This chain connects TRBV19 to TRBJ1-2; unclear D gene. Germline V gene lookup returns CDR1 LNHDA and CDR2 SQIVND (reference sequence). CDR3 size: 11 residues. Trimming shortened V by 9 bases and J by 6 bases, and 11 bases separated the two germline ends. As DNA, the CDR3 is TGTGCCAGCTGGGGAGGGCATGGCTACACCTTC. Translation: CASWGGHGYTF.

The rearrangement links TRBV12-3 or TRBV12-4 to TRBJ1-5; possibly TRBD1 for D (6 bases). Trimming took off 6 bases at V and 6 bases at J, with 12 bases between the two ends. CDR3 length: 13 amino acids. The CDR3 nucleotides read TGTGCCAGCAGAAGGGGGGGCGGTCAGCCCCAGCATTTT. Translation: CASRRGGGQPQHF.

CDR3 sequence (DNA): TGTGCCAGTAGCATCGAAGTAGGGGTGGATCAGCCCCAGCATTTT. This codes for CASSIEVGVDQPQHF. This sequence joins TRBV19 and TRBJ1-5; D might be TRBD1 (5 bases). The length of the CDR3 is 15 residues. V was pared by 6 bases and J by 5 bases, with 17 bases between. Germline CDR1 LNHDA, CDR2 SQIVND (reference sequence).

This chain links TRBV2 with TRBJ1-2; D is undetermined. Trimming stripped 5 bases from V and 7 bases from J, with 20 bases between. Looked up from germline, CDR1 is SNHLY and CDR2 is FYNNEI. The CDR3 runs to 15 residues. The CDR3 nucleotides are TGTGCCAGCAGTCCAACCGTGGGGATAGCGGCTGGCTACACCTTC. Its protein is CASSPTVGIAAGYTF.

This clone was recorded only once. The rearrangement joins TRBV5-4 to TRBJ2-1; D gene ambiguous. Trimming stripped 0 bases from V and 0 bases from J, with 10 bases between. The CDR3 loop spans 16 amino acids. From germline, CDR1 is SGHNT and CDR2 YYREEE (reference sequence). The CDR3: CASSLGFPSSYNEQFF. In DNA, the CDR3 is TGTGCCAGCAGCTTGGGGTTCCCTAGCTCCTACAATGAGCAGTTCTTC.

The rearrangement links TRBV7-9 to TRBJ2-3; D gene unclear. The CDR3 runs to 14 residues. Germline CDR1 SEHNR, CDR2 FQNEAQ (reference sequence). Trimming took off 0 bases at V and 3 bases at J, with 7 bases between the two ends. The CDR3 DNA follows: TGTGCCAGCAGCTTAGCCTTCCAGACAGATACGCAGTATTTT. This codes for CASSLAFQTDTQYF.

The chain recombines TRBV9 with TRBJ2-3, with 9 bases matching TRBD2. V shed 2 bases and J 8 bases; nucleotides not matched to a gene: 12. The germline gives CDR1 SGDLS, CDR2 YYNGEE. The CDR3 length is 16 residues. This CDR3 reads CASSVVGGGGAGTQYF. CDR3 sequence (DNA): TGTGCCAGCAGCGTGGTAGGCGGCGGGGGGGCAGGTACGCAGTATTTT.

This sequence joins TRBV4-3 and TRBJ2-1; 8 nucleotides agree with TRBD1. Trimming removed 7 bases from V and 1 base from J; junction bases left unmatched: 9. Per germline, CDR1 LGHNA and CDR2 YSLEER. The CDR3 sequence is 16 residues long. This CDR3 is CASTSDTGGSYNEQFF. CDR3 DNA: TGCGCCAGCACTTCTGACACAGGGGGTTCCTACAATGAGCAGTTCTTC.

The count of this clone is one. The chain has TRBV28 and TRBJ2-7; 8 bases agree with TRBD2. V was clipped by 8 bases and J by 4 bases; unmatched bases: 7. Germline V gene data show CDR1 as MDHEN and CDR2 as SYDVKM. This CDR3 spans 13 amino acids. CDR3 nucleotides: TGTGCCAGCCCTTGTAGCGGGGCTTACGAGCAGTACTTC. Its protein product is CASPCSGAYEQYF.

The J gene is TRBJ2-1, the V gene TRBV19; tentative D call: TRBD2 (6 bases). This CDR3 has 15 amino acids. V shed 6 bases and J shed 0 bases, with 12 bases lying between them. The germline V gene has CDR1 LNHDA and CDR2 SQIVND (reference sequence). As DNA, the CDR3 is TGTGCCAGTAGATCGGGACTTAGCTCCTACAATGAGCAGTTCTTC. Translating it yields CASRSGLSSYNEQFF.

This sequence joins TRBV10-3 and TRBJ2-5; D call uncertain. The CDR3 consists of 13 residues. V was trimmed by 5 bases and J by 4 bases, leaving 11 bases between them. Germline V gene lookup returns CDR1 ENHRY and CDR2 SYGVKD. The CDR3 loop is CAISFNGRETQYF. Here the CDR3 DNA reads TGTGCCATCAGTTTTAATGGCCGAGAGACCCAGTACTTC.

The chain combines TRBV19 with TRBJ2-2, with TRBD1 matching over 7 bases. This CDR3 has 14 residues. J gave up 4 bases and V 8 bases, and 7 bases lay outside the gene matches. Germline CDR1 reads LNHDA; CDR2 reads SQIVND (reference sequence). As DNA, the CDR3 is TGTGCCAGTTCACAGGGGCCTAGCACCGGGGAGCTGTTTTTT. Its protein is CASSQGPSTGELFF.